The 26 T cell receptor beta chains below were found in one sample sequenced in a study of T cell repertoires in ileal Crohn's disease. Here immunoSEQ multiplex PCR was the method, and the copy in TCRdb shows in-frame clones only, minus some. The sample includes more than 15,000 clones, about 75% of them seen just once. Stated time point: inflamed ileum from the surgical specimen. Sequencing was carried out using ileal tissue. The origin of the receptors is an adult with Crohn's disease.

The rearrangement links TRBV19 to TRBJ1-1; 8 bases align to TRBD1. This CDR3 region has 14 residues. CDR1 is LNHDA, CDR2 SQIVND, per germline (reference sequence). V lost 3 bases and J lost 1; bases outside the gene matches: 1. DNA of the CDR3: TGTGCCAGTAGTATTACAGGGGGGAACACTGAAGCTTTCTTT. Its translation: CASSITGGNTEAFF.

The chain links TRBV7-9 to TRBJ2-2, with D uncertain. With 10 bases removed from V and 3 bases from J, the gap between germline ends came to 18 bases. CDR3 length: 15 amino acids. CDR1 is SEHNR, CDR2 FQNEAQ, per germline (reference sequence). The DNA of the CDR3 is TGTGCCATCCCCCGGGTGTCGGACGACACCGGGGAGCTGTTTTTT. Translation gives CAIPRVSDDTGELFF.

This clone occurred a few times. The J gene is TRBJ1-1, the V gene TRBV28; D is unclear. The length of the CDR3 is 13 residues. V lost 5 bases and J lost 5, with 12 bases in between. Germline loops: CDR1 MDHEN, CDR2 SYDVKM. The CDR3 is CASSPSQRTEAFF. The CDR3 bases are TGTGCCAGCAGTCCCTCGCAGCGGACTGAAGCTTTCTTT.

The rearrangement links TRBV4-2 to TRBJ1-4, with D uncertain. V was clipped by 0 bases and J by 0 bases, with 8 bases between them. The germline V gene has CDR1 LGHNA and CDR2 YNFKEQ. The CDR3 totals 16 residues. The CDR3 DNA follows: TGTGCCAGCAGCCAAGATGCGGGTGCAACTAATGAAAAACTGTTTTTT. It encodes CASSQDAGATNEKLFF.

This chain connects TRBV5-6 to TRBJ2-2; 7 bases agree with TRBD2. The CDR3 has 16 residues. Per germline, CDR1 SGHDT and CDR2 YYEEEE. Trimming cost V 1 base and J 3 bases; bases outside gene matches: 6. CDR3: CASSLFSREYTGELFF. The CDR3 nucleotides are TGTGCCAGCAGCTTGTTTTCGCGGGAGTACACCGGGGAGCTGTTTTTT.

For the CDR3, the DNA is TGTGCCAGCAGCCCGGGAGGGACATCAATCGGCAAAAACATTCAGTACTTC. Protein product: CASSPGGTSIGKNIQYF. The chain couples TRBV11-2 to TRBJ2-4, with 8 bases that match TRBD2. The CDR3 is 17 amino acids. V lost 5 bases to trimming and J lost 3 bases; unmatched junction nucleotides: 12. Germline loops: CDR1 SGHAT, CDR2 FQNNGV.

V is TRBV7-9 and J is TRBJ2-3; tentatively, D is TRBD2 (5 bases). Germline CDR1 and CDR2: SEHNR and FQNEAQ (reference sequence). Between the trimmed V and J ends, which lost 5 bases and 2 bases, there was a span of 8 bases. The CDR3 sequence is 13 residues long. The CDR3 is CASSGSSTDTQYF. In nucleotides, the CDR3 is TGTGCCAGCAGCGGGAGCTCCACAGATACGCAGTATTTT.

This clone was detected a few times. This chain links TRBV29-1 with TRBJ1-1; D is uncertain. This CDR3 is built from 13 residues. Per germline, CDR1 SQVTM and CDR2 ANQGSEA. V was pared by 2 bases and J by 3 bases, with 10 bases between. CDR3 nucleotide sequence: TGCAGCGTTGAATCGGAAATCTACACTGAAGCTTTCTTT. This sequence encodes CSVESEIYTEAFF.

This clone was seen a single time. The CDR3 reads CASSFGRRNTIYF. As DNA, the CDR3 is TGTGCCAGCAGCTTCGGCAGGAGAAACACCATATATTTT. V usage is TRBV13 and J usage is TRBJ1-3, with D uncertain. Trimming left V 3 bases short and J 5 bases short, with 8 bases between. CDR1 is PRHDT and CDR2 is FYEKMQ in the germline V gene (reference sequence). The CDR3 contains 13 residues.

The CDR3 loop reads CASSWTGENSPLHF. The CDR3 DNA sequence: TGTGCCAGCAGCTGGACAGGGGAAAATTCACCCCTCCACTTT. The J gene is TRBJ1-6, the V gene TRBV5-4; TRBD1 matches at 9 bases. The V gene's germline CDR1 is SGHNT and CDR2 YYREEE (reference sequence). The V and J ends lost 3 bases and 7 bases, in that order; junction bases with no gene match: 2. This CDR3 region has 14 residues.

This chain uses TRBV9 with TRBJ2-3; D ambiguous. Between the trimmed V and J ends, which lost 3 bases and 6 bases, there was a span of 14 bases. Germline values: CDR1 SGDLS, CDR2 YYNGEE. The CDR3 contains 14 residues. CDR3 coding DNA: TGTGCCAGCAGCGCCCTCGGTGGCTTGGATACGCAGTATTTT. It yields the protein CASSALGGLDTQYF.

The chain employs TRBV25-1 and TRBJ2-5, with 10 bases lining up with TRBD2. The length of the CDR3 is 13 residues. With 7 bases clipped from V and 1 base from J, the junction kept 0 bases outside the gene matches. The V gene's germline CDR1 is MGHDK and CDR2 SYGVNS. The CDR3 spells CASKRGGQETQYF. The CDR3 bases are TGTGCCAGCAAGCGGGGGGGCCAAGAGACCCAGTACTTC. Drawing the rest from reference TRBV25-1 and TRBJ2-5, the complete variable domain is EADIYQTPRYLVIGTGKKITLECSQTMGHDKMYWYQQDPGMELHLIHYSYGVNSTEKGDLSSESTVSRIRTEHFPLTLESARPSHTSQYLCASKRGGQETQYFGPGTRLLVL.

This chain uses TRBV28 with TRBJ2-7, with D unresolved. This CDR3 is 12 amino acids long. Germline loops: CDR1 MDHEN, CDR2 SYDVKM. The V end was cut by 6 bases, the J end by 0 bases, with 6 bases between. The CDR3 here is CASSGPSYEQYF. The CDR3 nucleotides read TGTGCCAGCAGCGGTCCCTCCTACGAGCAGTACTTC.

The V call is TRBV6-1, the J call TRBJ2-7, with D uncertain. Germline CDR1 and CDR2: MNHNS and SASEGT. This CDR3 has 13 residues. With 4 bases removed from V and 6 bases from J, the gap between germline ends came to 13 bases. The CDR3, as DNA: TGTGCCAGCAGTGTCGGCAGACCGAGCGAGCAGTACTTC. Translating gives CASSVGRPSEQYF.

The chain combines TRBV6-6 with TRBJ2-1, with D possibly matching TRBD1 (6 bases). V dropped 6 bases and J dropped 9 bases, with 21 bases sitting between them. This CDR3 contains 15 residues. Germline V gives CDR1 MNHNY, CDR2 SVGAGI (reference sequence). CDR3 nucleotides: TGTGCCAGCAGCTATCCAGGGGCTAGGGATGTTGAGCAGTTCTTC. Its translation: CASSYPGARDVEQFF.

The chain carries TRBV6-1 and TRBJ2-1; D not certain. The CDR3 contains 13 residues. Germline lookup yields CDR1 MNHNS and CDR2 SASEGT. V was trimmed by 10 bases and J by 4 bases, leaving 14 bases between them. CDR3: CATRVPRYNEQFF. For the CDR3, the DNA is TGTGCCACCCGAGTACCCAGATACAATGAGCAGTTCTTC.

The V and J genes are TRBV19 and TRBJ1-1, with a tentative D call TRBD1 (6 bases). The CDR3 loop spans 15 amino acids. V was clipped by 6 bases and J by 2 bases, with 16 bases between them. From germline, CDR1 is LNHDA and CDR2 SQIVND (reference sequence). CDR3 in amino acids: CASREQGPGNTEAFF. In DNA form, the CDR3 reads TGTGCCAGTAGGGAACAGGGTCCGGGAAACACTGAAGCTTTCTTT.

The chain uses TRBV7-2 and TRBJ1-4, with unresolved D. CDR3 length equals 13 residues. The germline V gene has CDR1 SGHTA and CDR2 FQGNSA. The ends were cut back, 5 bases at V and 8 bases at J, with 12 bases in the middle. The DNA for the CDR3 is TGTGCCAGCAGCCGGGGATTCGGGGAAAAACTGTTTTTT. Its protein is CASSRGFGEKLFF.

The chain is built from TRBV6-5 and TRBJ2-1; possible D gene TRBD1, 6 bases. The germline CDR1 and CDR2 sequences are MNHEY and SVGAGI. V lost 4 bases and J 4 bases, leaving 11 bases between the germline ends. The CDR3 totals 14 residues. This chain's CDR3 is CASSWQGQYNEQFF. CDR3 bases: TGTGCCAGCAGTTGGCAGGGGCAATACAATGAGCAGTTCTTC.

V gene TRBV11-2 combines with J gene TRBJ2-7, with D unclear. CDR1 is SGHAT and CDR2 is FQNNGV in the germline V gene. V shed 3 bases and J shed 2 bases, with 14 bases lying between them. The CDR3 has 15 amino acids. The CDR3 here is CASSFNDDRTYEQYF. The CDR3 DNA sequence: TGTGCCAGCAGCTTCAACGACGACCGAACCTACGAGCAGTACTTC.

The rearrangement links TRBV29-1 to TRBJ2-7; 7 bases map to TRBD2. Trimming cost V 1 base and J 6 bases; bases outside gene matches: 3. CDR1 and CDR2 (germline): SQVTM, ANQGSEA. This CDR3 contains 12 residues. CDR3 region: CSVEGLAGEQYF. The CDR3 DNA is TGCAGCGTTGAAGGACTAGCCGGCGAGCAGTACTTC.

The rearrangement links TRBV6-5 to TRBJ2-2; possibly TRBD1 or TRBD2 for D (5 bases each). The CDR3 runs to 16 residues. Germline loops: CDR1 MNHEY, CDR2 SVGAGI. With 2 bases removed from V and 7 bases from J, the gap between germline ends came to 17 bases. As DNA, the CDR3 is TGTGCCAGCAGTTACGGGTTGGGGCAGGGAGTCGGGGAGCTGTTTTTT. Amino acids: CASSYGLGQGVGELFF.

The rearrangement links TRBV7-9 to TRBJ2-2; D gene uncertain. The CDR3 extends over 11 amino acids. Trimming took off 5 bases at V and 4 bases at J, with 2 bases between the two ends. Germline values: CDR1 SEHNR, CDR2 FQNEAQ (reference sequence). CDR3 DNA: TGTGCCAGCAGCGCCACCGGGGAGCTGTTTTTT. This translates into CASSATGELFF.

The CDR3 sequence is CASSRTGGAYYEQYF. The CDR3 coding sequence is TGTGCCAGTAGTCGGACAGGGGGCGCTTACTACGAGCAGTACTTC. The chain employs TRBV19 and TRBJ2-7; 11 nucleotides match TRBD1. Trimming removed 5 bases from V and 3 bases from J; junction bases left unmatched: 6. CDR1 LNHDA and CDR2 SQIVND come from the germline V gene (reference sequence). The CDR3 has 15 residues. The complete variable domain, with remaining parts taken from reference TRBV19 and TRBJ2-7, reads DGGITQSPKYLFRKEGQNVTLSCEQNLNHDAMYWYRQDPGQGLRLIYYSQIVNDFQKGDIAEGYSVSREKKESFPLTVTSAQKNPTAFYLCASSRTGGAYYEQYFGPGTRLTVT.

This clone occurred a few times. The J gene is TRBJ1-1, the V gene TRBV18; 7 positions agree with TRBD1. Germline V lookup: CDR1 KGHSH, CDR2 LQKENI. V trimming: 5 bases; J trimming: 3 bases; junction bases outside the gene matches: 21. The CDR3 has 19 residues. The CDR3 reads CASSALRGQKLSGDTEAFF. DNA for the CDR3: TGTGCCAGCTCAGCGCTCCGGGGACAGAAACTTAGTGGGGACACTGAAGCTTTCTTT.

J is TRBJ2-6 and V is TRBV19; tentatively, D is TRBD1 or TRBD2 (5 bases each). V was shortened by 4 bases and J by 0 bases, with 13 bases between the two germline ends. This CDR3 has 17 residues. Germline assignment: CDR1 LNHDA and CDR2 SQIVND (reference sequence). CDR3 loop: CASSSPGRTSGANVLTF. CDR3 coding DNA: TGTGCCAGTAGTAGTCCGGGACGGACCTCTGGGGCCAACGTCCTGACTTTC.